Below, 10 T cell receptor beta chains from the same sample are listed, as sequenced in a study of shared clonotypes between healthy human individuals (dated by TCRdb to the early 2020s). Library method: the immunoSEQ multiplex PCR assay. The clones in this table, taken by TCRdb from immuneACCESS, are in-frame only. Not every clone is retained; where verified, under half of the shortfall comes from an unresolved V gene, and the cause of the rest is unknown. A total of approximately 500,000 clones appear in this sample, approximately 79% of them only once. Roughly 13% of the sample comes from the top ten. Sequenced input: PBMCs. These receptors originate from a woman in her 40s in good health. Some clones in this sample may be carry-over from other donors' samples.

V is TRBV5-5 and J is TRBJ2-3, with no clear D. V lost 3 bases to trimming and J lost 5 bases, with 13 bases between them. The germline V gene has CDR1 SGHKS and CDR2 YYEKEE (reference sequence). The CDR3 sequence is 14 residues long. Written as DNA, the CDR3 is TGTGCCAGCAGCTGGGAACTAAACGAAGATACGCAGTATTTT. Translation: CASSWELNEDTQYF.

This sequence joins TRBV5-6 and TRBJ2-1; 8 bases agree with TRBD2. The V segment lost 6 bases and the J segment 1 base; nucleotides outside the gene matches: 15. The CDR3 consists of 18 residues. Germline V lookup: CDR1 SGHDT, CDR2 YYEEEE. The CDR3, as DNA: TGTGCCAGCACCCTCAGACTAGCGTCTTACCCATCCTACAATGAGCAGTTCTTC. Translated, it gives CASTLRLASYPSYNEQFF.

This chain links TRBV7-2 with TRBJ1-1, with D perhaps matching TRBD1 (5 bases). This CDR3 spans 15 amino acids. The V and J ends lost 5 bases and 1 base respectively, with 14 bases between them. In germline, CDR1 is SGHTA, CDR2 FQGNSA. The CDR3 DNA follows: TGTGCCAGCAGCGTCCACAGGAGCCAGAACACTGAAGCTTTCTTT. As protein: CASSVHRSQNTEAFF.

Many counts were recorded for this clone. The rearrangement links TRBV19 to TRBJ1-4, with D possibly being TRBD1 (5 bases). Germline CDR1 and CDR2: LNHDA and SQIVND (reference sequence). The CDR3 has 17 amino acids. V was cut by 4 bases and J by 3 bases, with 18 bases left in between. CDR3 loop: CASSKGWQSQANEKLFF. CDR3 nucleotides: TGTGCCAGTAGTAAGGGGTGGCAATCCCAAGCTAATGAAAAACTGTTTTTT.

The J gene is TRBJ2-1, the V gene TRBV28, with 9 bases aligning to TRBD2. The CDR3 loop spans 12 amino acids. Germline CDR1 is MDHEN and CDR2 is SYDVKM. The CDR3: CLAGNAYNEQFF. CDR3 coding DNA: TGTCTAGCGGGAAACGCCTACAATGAGCAGTTCTTC.

This chain connects TRBV7-3 to TRBJ2-1, with 9 positions matching TRBD2. In germline, CDR1 is SGHTA, CDR2 FQGTGA. The trim removed 5 bases at V and 2 bases at J, leaving 4 bases unmatched. The CDR3 has 15 residues. The CDR3 region has the DNA TGTGCCAGCAGCGTTAGCGGGAGCACCTACAATGAGCAGTTCTTC. This codes for CASSVSGSTYNEQFF. Looking up the rest from reference TRBV7-3 and TRBJ2-1 gives the full variable domain: GAGVSQTPSNKVTEKGKYVELRCDPISGHTALYWYRQSLGQGPEFLIYFQGTGAADDSGLPNDRFFAVRPEGSVSTLKIQRTERGDSAVYLCASSVSGSTYNEQFFGPGTRLTVL.

This clone was counted a few times. This CDR3 reads CASSETSGGQEKLFF. CDR3 DNA sequence: TGTGCCAGCAGTGAAACTTCGGGGGGCCAAGAAAAACTGTTTTTT. The gene calls are TRBV28 and TRBJ1-4, with TRBD1 as a possible D gene (6 bases). The CDR3 loop spans 15 amino acids. Germline V gives CDR1 MDHEN, CDR2 SYDVKM. V lost 5 bases, J lost 8 bases, and 18 bases lay in between.

In its sample, this clone was seen a few times. This chain links TRBV19 with TRBJ1-1, with D possibly being TRBD1 (6 bases). The V gene's germline CDR1 is LNHDA and CDR2 SQIVND (reference sequence). Deletions cut 3 bases from V and 5 bases from J, with 13 bases between. The CDR3 is 14 amino acids. The CDR3 loop reads CASSMGAYGTEAFF. CDR3 coding DNA: TGTGCCAGTAGTATGGGGGCATACGGAACTGAAGCTTTCTTT.

The chain is built from TRBV7-2 and TRBJ2-3, with D maybe TRBD2 (6 bases). This CDR3 spans 16 amino acids. V dropped 0 bases and J dropped 6 bases, with 16 bases sitting between them. The germline V gene encodes CDR1 SGHTA and CDR2 FQGNSA. Here the CDR3 DNA reads TGTGCCAGCAGCTTAGCGGTGCGGGACCTCCCCGATACGCAGTATTTT. It specifies CASSLAVRDLPDTQYF. Filled out from reference TRBV7-2 and TRBJ2-3, the complete variable domain reads GAGVSQSPSNKVTEKGKDVELRCDPISGHTALYWYRQSLGQGLEFLIYFQGNSAPDKSGLPSDRFSAERTGGSVSTLTIQRTQQEDSAVYLCASSLAVRDLPDTQYFGPGTRLTVL.

This chain uses TRBV29-1 with TRBJ2-1; D unresolved. V was pared by 3 bases and J by 6 bases, with 6 bases between. The CDR3 has 11 amino acids. In germline, CDR1 is SQVTM, CDR2 ANQGSEA. The CDR3 region is CSVEVRNEQFF. The CDR3 nucleotides are TGCAGCGTTGAGGTTCGCAATGAGCAGTTCTTC.